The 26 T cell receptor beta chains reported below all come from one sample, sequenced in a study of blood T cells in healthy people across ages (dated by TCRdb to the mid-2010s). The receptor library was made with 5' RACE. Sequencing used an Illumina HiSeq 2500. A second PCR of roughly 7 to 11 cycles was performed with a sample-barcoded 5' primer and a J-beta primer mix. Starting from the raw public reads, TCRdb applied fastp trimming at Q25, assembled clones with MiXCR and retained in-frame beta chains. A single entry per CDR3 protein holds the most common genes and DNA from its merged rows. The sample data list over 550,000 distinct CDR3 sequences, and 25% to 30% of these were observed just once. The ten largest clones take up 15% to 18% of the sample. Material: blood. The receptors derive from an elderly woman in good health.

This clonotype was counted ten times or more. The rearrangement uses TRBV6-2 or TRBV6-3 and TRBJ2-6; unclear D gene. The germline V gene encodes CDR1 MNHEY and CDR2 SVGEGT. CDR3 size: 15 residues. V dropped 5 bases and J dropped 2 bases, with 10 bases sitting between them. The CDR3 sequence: CASSPPGAGANVLTF. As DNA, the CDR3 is TGTGCCAGCAGTCCCCCGGGTGCTGGGGCCAACGTCCTGACTTTC.

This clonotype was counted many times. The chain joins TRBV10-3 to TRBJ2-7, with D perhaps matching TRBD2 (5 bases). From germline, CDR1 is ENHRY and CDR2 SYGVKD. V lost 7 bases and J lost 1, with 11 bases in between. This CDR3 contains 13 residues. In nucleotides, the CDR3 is TGTGCCATCACCTCGGGGATATCCTACGAGCAGTACTTC. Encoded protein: CAITSGISYEQYF.

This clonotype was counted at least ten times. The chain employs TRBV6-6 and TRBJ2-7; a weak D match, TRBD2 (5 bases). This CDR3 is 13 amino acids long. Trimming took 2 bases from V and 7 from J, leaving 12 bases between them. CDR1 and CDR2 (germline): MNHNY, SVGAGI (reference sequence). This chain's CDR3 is CASSYTIPGEQYF. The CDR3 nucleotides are TGTGCCAGCAGTTACACAATACCGGGGGAGCAGTACTTC.

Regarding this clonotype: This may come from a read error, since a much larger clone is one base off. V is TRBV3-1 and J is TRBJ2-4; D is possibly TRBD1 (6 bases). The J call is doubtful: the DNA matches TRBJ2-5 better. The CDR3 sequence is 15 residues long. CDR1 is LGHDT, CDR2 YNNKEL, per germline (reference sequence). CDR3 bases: TGTGCCAGCAGCCCTGGACAGAACTTCCAAGCGACCCAGTACTTC. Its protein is CASSPGQNFQATQYF.

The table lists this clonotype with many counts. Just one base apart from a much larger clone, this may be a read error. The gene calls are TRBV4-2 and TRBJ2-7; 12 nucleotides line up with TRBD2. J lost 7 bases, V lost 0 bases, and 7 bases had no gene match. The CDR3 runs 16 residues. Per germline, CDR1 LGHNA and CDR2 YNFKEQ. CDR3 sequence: CASSQDRGLAGGEQYF. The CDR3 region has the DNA TGTGCCAGCAGCCAAGATCGAGGGCTAGCGGGGGGGGAGCAGTACTTC.

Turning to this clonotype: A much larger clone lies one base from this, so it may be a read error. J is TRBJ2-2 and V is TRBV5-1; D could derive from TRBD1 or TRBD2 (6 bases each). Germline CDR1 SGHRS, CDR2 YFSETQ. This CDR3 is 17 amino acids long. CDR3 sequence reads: CASSSGTNIANTGGLFF. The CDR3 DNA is TGCGCCAGCAGCTCCGGGACAAACATCGCGAACACCGGGGGGCTGTTTTTT.

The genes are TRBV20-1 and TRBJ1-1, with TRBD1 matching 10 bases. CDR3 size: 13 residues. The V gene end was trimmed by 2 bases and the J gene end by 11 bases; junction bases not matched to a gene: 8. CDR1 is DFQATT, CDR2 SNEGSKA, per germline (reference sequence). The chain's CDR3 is CSARPDRGMLAFF. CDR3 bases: TGCAGTGCTAGACCGGACAGGGGGATGTTGGCTTTCTTT.

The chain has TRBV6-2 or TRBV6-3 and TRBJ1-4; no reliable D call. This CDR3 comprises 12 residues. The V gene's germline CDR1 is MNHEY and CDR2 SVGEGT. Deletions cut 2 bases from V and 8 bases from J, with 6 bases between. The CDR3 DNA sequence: TGTGCCAGCAGTTACCGGACCGAAAAACTGTTTTTT. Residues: CASSYRTEKLFF.

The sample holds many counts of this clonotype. The CDR3 region has the DNA TGTGCCCTGGGGGGAGAAAGCACAGATACGCAGTATTTT. It translates to CALGGESTDTQYF. The gene calls are TRBV7-2 and TRBJ2-3, with D maybe TRBD2 (6 bases). CDR3 size: 13 residues. V was pared by 11 bases and J by 0 bases, with 12 bases between. Germline CDR1 is SGHTA and CDR2 is FQGNSA.

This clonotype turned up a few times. The CDR3: CASSQGKGSNSPLHF. The CDR3 DNA reads TGTGCCAGCAGCCAGGGGAAGGGGTCCAATTCACCCCTCCACTTT. The genes are TRBV14 and TRBJ1-6, with a weak D call TRBD1 (5 bases). The V gene's germline CDR1 is SGHDN and CDR2 FVKESK. This CDR3 contains 15 residues. V lost 3 bases and J lost 7, with 13 bases in between.

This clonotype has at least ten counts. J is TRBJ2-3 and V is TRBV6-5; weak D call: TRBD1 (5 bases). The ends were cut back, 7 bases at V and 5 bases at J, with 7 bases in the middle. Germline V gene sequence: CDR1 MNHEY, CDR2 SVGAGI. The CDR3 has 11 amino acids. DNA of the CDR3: TGTGCCAGCAATCAGGGAGATACGCAGTATTTT. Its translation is CASNQGDTQYF.

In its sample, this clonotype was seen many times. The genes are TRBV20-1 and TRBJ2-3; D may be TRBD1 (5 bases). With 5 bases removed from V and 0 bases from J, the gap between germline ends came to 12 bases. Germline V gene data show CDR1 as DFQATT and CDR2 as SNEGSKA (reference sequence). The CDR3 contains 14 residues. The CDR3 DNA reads TGCAGTGCTGCCAGGGATTCTAGCACAGATACGCAGTATTTT. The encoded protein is CSAARDSSTDTQYF.

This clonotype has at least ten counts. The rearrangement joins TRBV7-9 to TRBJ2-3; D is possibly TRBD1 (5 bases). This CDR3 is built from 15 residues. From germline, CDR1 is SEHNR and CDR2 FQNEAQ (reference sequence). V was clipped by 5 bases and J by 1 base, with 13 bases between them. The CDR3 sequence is CASSPQGRCTDTQYF. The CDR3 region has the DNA TGTGCCAGCAGCCCCCAGGGCAGGTGCACAGATACGCAGTATTTT. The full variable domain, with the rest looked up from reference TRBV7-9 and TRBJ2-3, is DTGVSQNPRHKITKRGQNVTFRCDPISEHNRLYWYRQTLGQGPEFLTYFQNEAQLEKSRLLSDRFSAERPKGSFSTLEIQRTEQGDSAMYLCASSPQGRCTDTQYFGPGTRLTVL.

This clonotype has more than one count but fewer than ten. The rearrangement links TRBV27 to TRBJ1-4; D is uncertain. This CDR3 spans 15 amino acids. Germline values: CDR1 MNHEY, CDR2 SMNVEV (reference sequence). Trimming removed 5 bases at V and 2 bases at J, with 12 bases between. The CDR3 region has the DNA TGTGCCAGCAGTGGCCGCTTAGGCACTAATGAAAAACTGTTTTTT. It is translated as CASSGRLGTNEKLFF.

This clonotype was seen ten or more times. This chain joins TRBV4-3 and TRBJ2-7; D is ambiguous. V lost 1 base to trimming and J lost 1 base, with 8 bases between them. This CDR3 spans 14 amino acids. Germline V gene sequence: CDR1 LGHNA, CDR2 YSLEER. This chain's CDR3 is CASSQGLSSYEQYF. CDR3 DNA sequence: TGCGCCAGCAGCCAAGGTTTGAGTTCCTACGAGCAGTACTTC.

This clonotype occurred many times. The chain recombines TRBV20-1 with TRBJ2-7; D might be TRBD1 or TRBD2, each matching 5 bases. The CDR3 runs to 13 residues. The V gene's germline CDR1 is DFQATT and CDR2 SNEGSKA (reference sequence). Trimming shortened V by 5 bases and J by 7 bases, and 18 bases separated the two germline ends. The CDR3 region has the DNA TGCAGTGCTCCAAAACCGGGGCTTCGGGAGCAGTACTTC. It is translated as CSAPKPGLREQYF.

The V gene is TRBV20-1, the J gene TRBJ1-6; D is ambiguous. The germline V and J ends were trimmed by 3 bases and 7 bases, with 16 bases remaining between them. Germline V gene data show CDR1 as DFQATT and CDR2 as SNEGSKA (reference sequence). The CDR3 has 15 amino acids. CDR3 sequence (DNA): TGCAGTGCTAGTGAGAGCGGAAGTATAAATTCACCCCTCCACTTT. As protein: CSASESGSINSPLHF.

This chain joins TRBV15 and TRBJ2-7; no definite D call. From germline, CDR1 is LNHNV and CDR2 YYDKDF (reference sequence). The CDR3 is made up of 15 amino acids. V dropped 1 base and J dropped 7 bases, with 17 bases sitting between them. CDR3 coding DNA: TGTGCCACCAGCAGAGGCAGCGCCCCCTACAATGAGCAGTACTTC. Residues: CATSRGSAPYNEQYF.

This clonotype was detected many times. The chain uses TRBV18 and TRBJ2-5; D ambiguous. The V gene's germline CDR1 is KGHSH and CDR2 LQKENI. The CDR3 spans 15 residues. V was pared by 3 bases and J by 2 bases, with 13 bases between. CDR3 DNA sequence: TGTGCCAGCTCACCTGCGAGGAGCTTGCAAGAGACCCAGTACTTC. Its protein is CASSPARSLQETQYF.

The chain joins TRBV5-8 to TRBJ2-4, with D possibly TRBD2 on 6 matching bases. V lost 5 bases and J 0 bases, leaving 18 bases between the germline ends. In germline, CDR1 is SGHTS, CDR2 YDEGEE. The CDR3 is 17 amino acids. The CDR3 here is CASSPTGRSLAKNIQYF. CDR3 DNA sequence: TGTGCCAGCAGTCCCACGGGGAGGAGTTTAGCCAAAAACATTCAGTACTTC.

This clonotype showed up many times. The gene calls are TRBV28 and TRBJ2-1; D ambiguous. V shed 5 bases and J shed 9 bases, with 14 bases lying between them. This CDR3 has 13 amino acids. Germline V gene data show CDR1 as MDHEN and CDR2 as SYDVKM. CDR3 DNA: TGTGCCAGCAGTCCTAACCGGTTTAGTGAGCAGTTCTTC. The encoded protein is CASSPNRFSEQFF.

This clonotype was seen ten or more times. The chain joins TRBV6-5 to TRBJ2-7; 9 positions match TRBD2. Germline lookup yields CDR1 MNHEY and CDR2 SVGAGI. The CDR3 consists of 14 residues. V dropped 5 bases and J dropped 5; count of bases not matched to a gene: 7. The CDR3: CASSPRGGADEQYF. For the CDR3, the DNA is TGTGCCAGCAGTCCCCGCGGGGGGGCCGACGAGCAGTACTTC.

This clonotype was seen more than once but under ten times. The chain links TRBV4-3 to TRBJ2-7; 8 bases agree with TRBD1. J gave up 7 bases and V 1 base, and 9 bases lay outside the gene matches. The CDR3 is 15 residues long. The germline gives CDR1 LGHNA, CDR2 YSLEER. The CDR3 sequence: CASSQVGTGDNEQYF. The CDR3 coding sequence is TGCGCCAGCAGCCAAGTTGGGACAGGCGACAATGAGCAGTACTTC.

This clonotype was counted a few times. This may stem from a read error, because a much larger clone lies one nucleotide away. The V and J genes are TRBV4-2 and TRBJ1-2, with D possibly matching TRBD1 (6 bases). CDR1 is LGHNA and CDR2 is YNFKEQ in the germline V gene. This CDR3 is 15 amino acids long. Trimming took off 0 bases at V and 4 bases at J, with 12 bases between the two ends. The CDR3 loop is CASSQETGASYGYTF. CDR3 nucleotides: TGTGCCAGCAGCCAAGAAACGGGGGCCAGCTATGGCTACACCTTC.

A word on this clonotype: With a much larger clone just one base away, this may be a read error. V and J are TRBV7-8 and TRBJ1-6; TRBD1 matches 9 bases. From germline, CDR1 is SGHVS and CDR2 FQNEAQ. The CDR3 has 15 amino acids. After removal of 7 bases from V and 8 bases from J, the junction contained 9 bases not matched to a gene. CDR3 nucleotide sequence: TGTGCCAGCACTCGGAGGACAGGGGAAGATTCACCCCTCCACTTT. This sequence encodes CASTRRTGEDSPLHF.

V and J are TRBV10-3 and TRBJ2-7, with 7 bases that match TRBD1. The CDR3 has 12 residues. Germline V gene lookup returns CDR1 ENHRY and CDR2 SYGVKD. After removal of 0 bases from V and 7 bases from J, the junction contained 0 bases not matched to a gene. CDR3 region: CAISESTGEQYF. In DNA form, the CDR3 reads TGTGCCATCAGTGAGTCGACAGGGGAGCAGTACTTC.